The 13 T cell receptor beta chains in this list originate from one sample, sequenced in a study of response to subunit inactivated influenza vaccine. Via MiXCR, TCRdb re-called the RT-PCR reads, giving one row per CDR3 protein. The data contain about 540,000 distinct CDR3 sequences, approximately 22% of them seen just once; the ten biggest clones take up 2.8%. Another study also made use of these data, one on T cells expressing NK-cell markers. That report adds: TCR beta cDNA was made by 5'RACE template switching with UMIs.

Here the sequenced sample was CD4+ T cells sorted from PBMCs, taken approximately 13 days after vaccination. The receptors were gathered from a man over 45 who received an inactivated influenza vaccine.

This clonotype was seen many times. The V and J genes are TRBV4-2 and TRBJ1-1; D call uncertain. The CDR3 runs 14 residues. The germline V and J ends were trimmed by 1 base and 0 bases, with 6 bases remaining between them. Germline-derived CDR1 and CDR2 are LGHNA and YNFKEQ. The CDR3 DNA reads TGTGCCAGCAGCCAAGCATACATGAACACTGAAGCTTTCTTT. It specifies CASSQAYMNTEAFF.

This clonotype occurred a few times. DNA for the CDR3: TGTGCCAGCAGCTTAGATCAGAACGGCTACACCTTC. This codes for CASSLDQNGYTF. The rearrangement joins TRBV7-9 to TRBJ1-2; D unclear. Germline V gives CDR1 SEHNR, CDR2 FQNEAQ (reference sequence). Trimming stripped 1 base from V and 8 bases from J, with 8 bases between. This CDR3 spans 12 amino acids.

There are a few counts of this clonotype. CDR3 in DNA: TGTGCCGGCAAGGATGGGACCACAGATACGCAGTATTTT. As protein: CAGKDGTTDTQYF. The chain recombines TRBV6-2 or TRBV6-3 with TRBJ2-3; D may correspond to TRBD1 or TRBD2 (5 bases each). Deletions cut 11 bases from V and 2 bases from J, with 14 bases between. The CDR3 loop spans 13 amino acids. In germline, CDR1 is MNHEY, CDR2 SVGEGT.

V gene TRBV5-1 combines with J gene TRBJ1-2, with a possible D match to TRBD1 (5 bases). Trimming left V 3 bases short and J 0 bases short, with 15 bases between. The germline CDR1 and CDR2 sequences are SGHRS and YFSETQ. The CDR3 loop spans 16 amino acids. This CDR3 reads CASSWTRDAANYGYTF. The CDR3 nucleotides are TGCGCCAGCAGCTGGACCCGGGACGCTGCTAACTATGGCTACACCTTC.

This clonotype was found many times. The chain couples TRBV29-1 to TRBJ2-3; D ambiguous. Trimming cost V 7 bases and J 0 bases, with 8 bases left between them. This CDR3 has 12 amino acids. CDR1 and CDR2 (germline): SQVTM, ANQGSEA. The CDR3 here is CSAERSTDTQYF. The CDR3 nucleotides are TGCAGCGCCGAGCGAAGCACAGATACGCAGTATTTT.

The CDR3 is CASRRGQRDTGELFF. CDR3 sequence (DNA): TGTGCCAGCAGGAGGGGACAGAGAGACACCGGGGAGCTGTTTTTT. The chain carries TRBV6-1 and TRBJ2-2; TRBD1 aligns across 7 bases. The CDR3 sequence is 15 residues long. Trimming removed 6 bases from V and 3 bases from J; junction bases left unmatched: 7. Germline V lookup: CDR1 MNHNS, CDR2 SASEGT.

This clonotype was counted a few times. The chain recombines TRBV5-5 with TRBJ2-5; perhaps D is TRBD1 or TRBD2 (5 bases each). Germline CDR1 and CDR2: SGHKS and YYEKEE (reference sequence). The ends were cut back, 3 bases at V and 1 base at J, with 10 bases in the middle. The CDR3 sequence is 14 residues long. The CDR3 reads CASSSTGTQETQYF. CDR3 nucleotide sequence: TGTGCCAGCAGCTCAACCGGGACCCAAGAGACCCAGTACTTC.

This clonotype was picked up a small number of times. V and J are TRBV20-1 and TRBJ1-4; D remains ambiguous. Trimming removed 1 base at V and 7 bases at J, with 19 bases between. Germline V lookup: CDR1 DFQATT, CDR2 SNEGSKA (reference sequence). CDR3 length: 16 amino acids. The CDR3 sequence: CSARVGELYWGEKLFF. CDR3 bases: TGCAGTGCTAGAGTCGGGGAATTGTATTGGGGTGAAAAACTGTTTTTT.

This clonotype was detected many times. The rearrangement uses TRBV7-2 and TRBJ2-7; no reliable D call. Germline assignment: CDR1 SGHTA and CDR2 FQGNSA. V lost 4 bases and J lost 6, with 13 bases in between. CDR3 length equals 13 residues. The CDR3 is CASSSYPATEQYF. CDR3 bases: TGTGCCAGCAGCTCCTACCCCGCTACCGAGCAGTACTTC.

The rearrangement uses TRBV29-1 and TRBJ2-1; 9 bases fit TRBD2. CDR1 is SQVTM and CDR2 is ANQGSEA in the germline V gene. Trimming removed 2 bases from V and 5 bases from J; junction bases left unmatched: 10. This CDR3 is 16 amino acids long. The DNA for the CDR3 is TGCAGCGTTGAAAGGGTTTGGGCGGGGGGGAACAATGAGCAGTTCTTC. Protein product: CSVERVWAGGNNEQFF.

This clonotype showed up many times. The V call is TRBV6-5, the J call TRBJ2-3, with TRBD2 as a possible D gene (5 bases). The germline V gene encodes CDR1 MNHEY and CDR2 SVGAGI. The V end was cut by 2 bases, the J end by 6 bases, with 12 bases between. The CDR3 runs to 14 residues. The CDR3, as DNA: TGTGCCAGCAGTTACGGAGGAGACCGGGATACGCAGTATTTT. Its translation is CASSYGGDRDTQYF.

The J gene is TRBJ1-6, the V gene TRBV12-3 or TRBV12-4; 7 nucleotides match TRBD1. Germline trimming cut 5 bases from V and 9 bases from J; bases unmatched to any gene: 7. The CDR3 is made up of 14 amino acids. Written as DNA, the CDR3 is TGTGCCAGCAGTGACACAGGGGAGGGTTCACCCCTCCACTTT. Translated, it gives CASSDTGEGSPLHF.

This clonotype was picked up many times. CDR3 sequence (DNA): TGCGCCAGCAGTTTTACCGGGACTAGCGGGACGTATGAGCAGTTCTTC. Translation gives CASSFTGTSGTYEQFF. The genes are TRBV5-1 and TRBJ2-1; 13 bases are shared with TRBD2. The CDR3 covers 16 residues. CDR1 is SGHRS, CDR2 YFSETQ, per germline. The J segment lost 8 bases and the V segment lost 5 bases, leaving 10 bases of the junction unmatched.